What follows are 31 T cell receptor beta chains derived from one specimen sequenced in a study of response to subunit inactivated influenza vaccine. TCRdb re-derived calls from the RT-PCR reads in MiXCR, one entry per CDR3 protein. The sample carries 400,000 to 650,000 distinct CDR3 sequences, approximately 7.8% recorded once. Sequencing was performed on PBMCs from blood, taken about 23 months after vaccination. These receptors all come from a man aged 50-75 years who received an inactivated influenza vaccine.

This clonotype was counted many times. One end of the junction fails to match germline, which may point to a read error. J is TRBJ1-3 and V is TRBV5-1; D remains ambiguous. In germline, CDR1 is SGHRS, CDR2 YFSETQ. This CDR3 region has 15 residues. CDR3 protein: CASSLGDSSGNTIYF. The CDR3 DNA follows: TGTGCCAGCAGCTTAGGTGATTCCTCTGGAAACACCATATATTTT.

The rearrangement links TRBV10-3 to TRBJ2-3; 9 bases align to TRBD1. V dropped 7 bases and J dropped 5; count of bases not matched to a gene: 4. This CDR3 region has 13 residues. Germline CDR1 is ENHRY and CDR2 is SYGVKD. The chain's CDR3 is CAITRDRVDTQYF. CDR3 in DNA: TGTGCCATCACTAGGGACAGGGTAGATACGCAGTATTTT.

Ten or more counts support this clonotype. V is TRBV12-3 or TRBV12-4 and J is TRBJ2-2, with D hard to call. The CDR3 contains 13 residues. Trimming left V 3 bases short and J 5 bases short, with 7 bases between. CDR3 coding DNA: TGTGCCAGCAGTTTTCTGGAAACCGGGGAGCTGTTTTTT. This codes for CASSFLETGELFF.

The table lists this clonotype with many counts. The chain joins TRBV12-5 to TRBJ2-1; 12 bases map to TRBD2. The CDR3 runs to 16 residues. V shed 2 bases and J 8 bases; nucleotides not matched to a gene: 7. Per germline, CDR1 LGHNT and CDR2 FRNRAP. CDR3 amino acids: CASGLKTSGRRHEQFF. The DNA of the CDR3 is TGTGCTAGTGGTTTGAAGACTAGCGGGAGAAGACATGAGCAGTTCTTC.

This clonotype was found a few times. CDR3 sequence reads: CASSYSGRSYNEQFF. The CDR3 region has the DNA TGTGCCAGCAGTTACTCCGGGAGATCCTACAATGAGCAGTTCTTC. The chain is built from TRBV6-5 and TRBJ2-1; possibly TRBD2 for D (6 bases). The germline CDR1 and CDR2 sequences are MNHEY and SVGAGI. The ends were cut back, 0 bases at V and 1 base at J, with 7 bases in the middle. CDR3 length equals 15 residues.

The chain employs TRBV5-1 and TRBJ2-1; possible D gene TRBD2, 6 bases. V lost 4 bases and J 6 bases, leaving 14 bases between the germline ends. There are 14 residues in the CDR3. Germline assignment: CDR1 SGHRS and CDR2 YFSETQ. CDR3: CASSAELATNEQFF. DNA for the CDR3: TGCGCCAGCAGCGCCGAACTAGCAACCAATGAGCAGTTCTTC.

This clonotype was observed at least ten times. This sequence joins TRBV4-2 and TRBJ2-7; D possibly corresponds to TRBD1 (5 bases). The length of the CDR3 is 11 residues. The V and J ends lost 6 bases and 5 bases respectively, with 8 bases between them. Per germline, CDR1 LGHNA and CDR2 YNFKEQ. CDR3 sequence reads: CASREGDEQYF. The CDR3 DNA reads TGTGCCAGCAGGGAAGGGGACGAGCAGTACTTC.

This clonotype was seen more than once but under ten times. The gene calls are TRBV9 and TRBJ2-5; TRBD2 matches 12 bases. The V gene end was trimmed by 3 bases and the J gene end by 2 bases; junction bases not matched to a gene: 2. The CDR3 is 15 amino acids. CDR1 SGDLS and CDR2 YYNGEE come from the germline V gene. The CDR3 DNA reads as TGTGCCAGCAGCGGACTAGCGGGAGCTCAAGAGACCCAGTACTTC. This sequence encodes CASSGLAGAQETQYF.

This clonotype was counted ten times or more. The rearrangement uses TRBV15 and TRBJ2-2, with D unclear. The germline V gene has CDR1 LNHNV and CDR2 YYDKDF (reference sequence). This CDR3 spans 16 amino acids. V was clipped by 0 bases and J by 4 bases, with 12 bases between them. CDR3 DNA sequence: TGTGCCACCAGCAGAGATCTTATGAGGACCACCGGGGAGCTGTTTTTT. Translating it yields CATSRDLMRTTGELFF.

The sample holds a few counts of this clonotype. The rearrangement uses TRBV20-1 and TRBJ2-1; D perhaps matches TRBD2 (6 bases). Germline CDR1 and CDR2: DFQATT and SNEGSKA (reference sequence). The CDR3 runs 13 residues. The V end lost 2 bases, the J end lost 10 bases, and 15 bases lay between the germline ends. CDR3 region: CSARHGSSGEQFF. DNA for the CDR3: TGCAGTGCTAGACATGGTAGTAGCGGAGAGCAGTTCTTC.

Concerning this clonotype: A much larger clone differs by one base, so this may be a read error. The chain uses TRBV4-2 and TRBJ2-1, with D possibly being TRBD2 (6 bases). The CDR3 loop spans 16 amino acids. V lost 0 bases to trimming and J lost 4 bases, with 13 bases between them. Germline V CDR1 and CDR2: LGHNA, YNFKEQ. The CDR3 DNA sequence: TGTGCCAGCAGCCAAGACTTGGGGGGAGCGTACAATGAGCAGTTCTTC. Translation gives CASSQDLGGAYNEQFF.

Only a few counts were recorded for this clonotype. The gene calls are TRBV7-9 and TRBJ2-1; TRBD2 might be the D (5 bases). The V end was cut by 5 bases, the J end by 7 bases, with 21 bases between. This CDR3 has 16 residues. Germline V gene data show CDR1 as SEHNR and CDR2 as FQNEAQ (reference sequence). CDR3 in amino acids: CASSPKVGGLENEQFF. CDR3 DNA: TGTGCCAGCAGCCCCAAGGTTGGAGGATTGGAGAATGAGCAGTTCTTC. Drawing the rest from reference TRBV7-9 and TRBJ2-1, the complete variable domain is DTGVSQNPRHKITKRGQNVTFRCDPISEHNRLYWYRQTLGQGPEFLTYFQNEAQLEKSRLLSDRFSAERPKGSFSTLEIQRTEQGDSAMYLCASSPKVGGLENEQFFGPGTRLTVL.

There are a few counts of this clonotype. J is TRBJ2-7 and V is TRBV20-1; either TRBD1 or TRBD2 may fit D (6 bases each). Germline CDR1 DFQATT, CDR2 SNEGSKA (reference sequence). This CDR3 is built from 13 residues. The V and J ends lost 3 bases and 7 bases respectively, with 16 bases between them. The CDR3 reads CSASLGGRGEQYF. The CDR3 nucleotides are TGCAGTGCTAGTTTAGGGGGGCGGGGAGAGCAGTACTTC.

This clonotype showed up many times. CDR3 sequence: CASRSGRGGTGELFF. The CDR3 coding sequence is TGCGCCAGCAGATCCGGACGGGGCGGCACCGGGGAGCTGTTTTTT. The V and J genes are TRBV5-1 and TRBJ2-2; either TRBD1 or TRBD2 may supply D (5 bases each). Germline V gene data show CDR1 as SGHRS and CDR2 as YFSETQ. The CDR3 spans 15 residues. Between the trimmed V and J ends, which lost 5 bases and 4 bases, there was a span of 15 bases.

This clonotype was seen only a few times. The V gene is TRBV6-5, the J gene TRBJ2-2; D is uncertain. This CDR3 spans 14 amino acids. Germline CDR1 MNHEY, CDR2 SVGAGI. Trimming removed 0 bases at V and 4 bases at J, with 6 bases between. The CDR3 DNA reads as TGTGCCAGCAGTTACTCGGGCGCCACCGGGGAGCTGTTTTTT. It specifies CASSYSGATGELFF.

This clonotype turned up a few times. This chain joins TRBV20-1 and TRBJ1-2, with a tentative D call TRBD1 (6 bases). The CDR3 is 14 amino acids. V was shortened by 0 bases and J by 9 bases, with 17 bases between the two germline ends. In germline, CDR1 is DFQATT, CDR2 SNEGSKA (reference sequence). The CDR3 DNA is TGCAGTGCTAGAGATCAAGTCTGGGGGCGAAGCTACACCTTC. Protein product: CSARDQVWGRSYTF.

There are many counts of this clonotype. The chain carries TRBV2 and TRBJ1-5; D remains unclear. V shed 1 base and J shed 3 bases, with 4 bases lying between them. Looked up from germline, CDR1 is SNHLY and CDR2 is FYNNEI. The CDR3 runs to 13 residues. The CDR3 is CASSEGLNQPQHF. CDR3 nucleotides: TGTGCCAGCAGTGAAGGACTCAATCAGCCCCAGCATTTT.

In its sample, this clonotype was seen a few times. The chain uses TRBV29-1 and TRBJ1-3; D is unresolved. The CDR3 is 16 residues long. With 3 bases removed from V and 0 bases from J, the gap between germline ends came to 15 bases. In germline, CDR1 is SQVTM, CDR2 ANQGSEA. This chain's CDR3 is CSVEARVPNSGNTIYF. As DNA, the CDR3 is TGCAGCGTTGAGGCGCGGGTCCCCAACTCTGGAAACACCATATATTTT.

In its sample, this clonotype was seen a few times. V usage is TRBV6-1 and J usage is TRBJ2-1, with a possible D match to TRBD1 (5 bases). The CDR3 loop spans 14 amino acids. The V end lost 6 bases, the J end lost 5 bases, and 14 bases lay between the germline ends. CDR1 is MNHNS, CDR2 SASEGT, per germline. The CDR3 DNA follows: TGTGCCAGCAGATCAGGGAAAGGAGACAATGAGCAGTTCTTC. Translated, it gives CASRSGKGDNEQFF.

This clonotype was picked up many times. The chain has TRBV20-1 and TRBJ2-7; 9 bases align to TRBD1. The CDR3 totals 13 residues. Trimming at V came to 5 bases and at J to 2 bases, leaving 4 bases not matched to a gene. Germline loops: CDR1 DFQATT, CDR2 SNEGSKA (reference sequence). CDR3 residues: CSASRDRAYEQYF. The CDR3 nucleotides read TGCAGTGCTTCCCGGGACAGGGCCTACGAGCAGTACTTC.

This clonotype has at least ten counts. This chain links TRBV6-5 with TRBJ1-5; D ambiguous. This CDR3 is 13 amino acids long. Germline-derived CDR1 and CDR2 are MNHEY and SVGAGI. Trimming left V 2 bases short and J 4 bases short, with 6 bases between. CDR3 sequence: CASSYVRNQPQHF. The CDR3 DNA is TGTGCCAGCAGTTACGTCCGTAATCAGCCCCAGCATTTT.

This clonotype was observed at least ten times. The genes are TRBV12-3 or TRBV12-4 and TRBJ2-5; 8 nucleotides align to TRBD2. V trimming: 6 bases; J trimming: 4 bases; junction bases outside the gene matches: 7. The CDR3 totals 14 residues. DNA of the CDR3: TGTGCCAGCAGCCCGGGGGGGCCTAGAGAGACCCAGTACTTC. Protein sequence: CASSPGGPRETQYF.

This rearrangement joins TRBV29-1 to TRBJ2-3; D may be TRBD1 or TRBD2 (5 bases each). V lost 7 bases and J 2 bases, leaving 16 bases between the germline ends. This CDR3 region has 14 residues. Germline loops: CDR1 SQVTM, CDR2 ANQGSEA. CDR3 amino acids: CSGSRDGSTDTQYF. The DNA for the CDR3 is TGCAGCGGTTCCCGGGACGGATCCACAGATACGCAGTATTTT.

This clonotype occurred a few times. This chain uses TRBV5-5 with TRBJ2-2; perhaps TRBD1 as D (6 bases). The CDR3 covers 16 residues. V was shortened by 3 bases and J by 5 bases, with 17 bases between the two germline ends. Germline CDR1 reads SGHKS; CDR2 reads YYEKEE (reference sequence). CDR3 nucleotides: TGTGCCAGCAGCTGGGGGCATGGGAGTGGTACCGGGGAGCTGTTTTTT. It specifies CASSWGHGSGTGELFF.

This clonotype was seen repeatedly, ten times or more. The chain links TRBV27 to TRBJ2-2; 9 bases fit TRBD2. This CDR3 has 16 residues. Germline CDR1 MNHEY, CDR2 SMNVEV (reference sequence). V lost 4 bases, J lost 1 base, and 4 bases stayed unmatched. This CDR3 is CASSSLAGLNTGELFF. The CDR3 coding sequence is TGTGCCAGCAGTTCTCTAGCGGGATTGAACACCGGGGAGCTGTTTTTT.

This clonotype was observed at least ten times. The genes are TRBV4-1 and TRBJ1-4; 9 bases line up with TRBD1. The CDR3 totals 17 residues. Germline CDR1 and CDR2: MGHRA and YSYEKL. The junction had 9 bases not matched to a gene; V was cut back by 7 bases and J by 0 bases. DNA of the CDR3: TGCGCCAGCACCGGGACAGGGATTCTTGCAACTAATGAAAAACTGTTTTTT. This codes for CASTGTGILATNEKLFF.

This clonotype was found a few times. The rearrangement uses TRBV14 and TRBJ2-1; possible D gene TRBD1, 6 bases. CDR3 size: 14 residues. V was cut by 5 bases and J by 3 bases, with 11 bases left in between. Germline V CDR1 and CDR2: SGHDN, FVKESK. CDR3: CASSEGVIYNEQFF. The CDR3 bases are TGTGCCAGCAGCGAGGGGGTGATCTACAATGAGCAGTTCTTC.

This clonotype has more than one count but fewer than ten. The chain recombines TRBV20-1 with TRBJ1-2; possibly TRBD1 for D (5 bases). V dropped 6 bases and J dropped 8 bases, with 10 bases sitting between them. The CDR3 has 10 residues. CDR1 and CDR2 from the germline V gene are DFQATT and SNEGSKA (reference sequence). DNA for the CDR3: TGCAGTGCCTACAGGCGAGGCTACACCTTC. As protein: CSAYRRGYTF.

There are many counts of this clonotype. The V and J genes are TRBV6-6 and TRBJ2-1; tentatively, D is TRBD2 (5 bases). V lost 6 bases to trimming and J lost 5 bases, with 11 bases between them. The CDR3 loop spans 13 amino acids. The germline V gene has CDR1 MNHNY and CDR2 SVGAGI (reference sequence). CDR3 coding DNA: TGTGCCAGCAGGCCCACTAGTCACAATGAGCAGTTCTTC. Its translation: CASRPTSHNEQFF.

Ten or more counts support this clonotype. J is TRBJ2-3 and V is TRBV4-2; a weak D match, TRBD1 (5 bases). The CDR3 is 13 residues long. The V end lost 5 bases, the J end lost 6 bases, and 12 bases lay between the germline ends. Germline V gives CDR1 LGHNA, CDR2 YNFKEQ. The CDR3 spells CASSGRKGDTQYF. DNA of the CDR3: TGTGCCAGCAGCGGACGGAAGGGGGATACGCAGTATTTT.

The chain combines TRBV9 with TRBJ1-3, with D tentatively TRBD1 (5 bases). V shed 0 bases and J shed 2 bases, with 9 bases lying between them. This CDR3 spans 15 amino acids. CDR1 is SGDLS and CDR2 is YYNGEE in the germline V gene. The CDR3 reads CASSVGLTAGNTIYF. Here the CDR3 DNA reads TGTGCCAGCAGCGTAGGGCTGACAGCTGGAAACACCATATATTTT.